Below, 26 T cell receptor beta chains from the same sample are listed, as sequenced in a study of blood T cell repertoires in COVID-19. Sequencing used immunoSEQ multiplex PCR; TCRdb keeps in-frame clones, though not all of them. The sample has roughly 90,000 clones, about 77% seen once. Specimen: peripheral blood. The receptors shown here come from a human donor in a cohort sampled during active COVID-19.

This clone was found a few times. The junction and the germline gene differ at one end; a read error may be behind it. V and J are TRBV28 and TRBJ1-5; 9 positions agree with TRBD1. Germline V gene lookup returns CDR1 MDHEN and CDR2 SYDVKM. The CDR3 is 12 residues long. This CDR3 reads CASSPLTGTGQF. The CDR3 bases are TGTGCCAGCAGCCCACTCACCGGGACAGGGCAATTT.

V is TRBV5-4 and J is TRBJ2-1; 7 bases match TRBD1. The germline V gene encodes CDR1 SGHNT and CDR2 YYREEE (reference sequence). CDR3 length: 14 amino acids. V lost 4 bases to trimming and J lost 4 bases; unmatched junction nucleotides: 5. Here the CDR3 DNA reads TGTGCCAGCAGCCCTGGACAGGCGTACAATGAGCAGTTCTTC. Translating it yields CASSPGQAYNEQFF.

J is TRBJ2-3 and V is TRBV11-2; 7 nucleotides match TRBD1. Losses at the gene ends were 1 base for V and 4 bases for J; bases not matched to a gene: 8. CDR3 length: 16 amino acids. CDR1 SGHAT and CDR2 FQNNGV come from the germline V gene. The CDR3 nucleotides read TGTGCCAGCAGCTTAGTAGAGGGGGCCGCGCCAGATACGCAGTATTTT. It codes for CASSLVEGAAPDTQYF.

This chain uses TRBV2 with TRBJ2-1; the match to TRBD2 covers 14 bases. The CDR3 has 18 residues. CDR1 and CDR2 from the germline V gene are SNHLY and FYNNEI. Germline trimming cut 6 bases from V and 1 base from J; bases unmatched to any gene: 8. The CDR3 nucleotides read TGTGCCAGCAGCAGACTAGCGGGGGGGCCGGTTTCCTACAATGAGCAGTTCTTC. It specifies CASSRLAGGPVSYNEQFF.

The chain is built from TRBV3-1 (or the pseudogene TRBV3-2) and TRBJ1-3, with unresolved D. CDR3 length: 14 amino acids. In germline, CDR1 is LGHDT, CDR2 YNNKEL (reference sequence). Deletions cut 7 bases from V and 0 bases from J, with 10 bases between. The CDR3 region is CASTTPASGNTIYF. CDR3 nucleotide sequence: TGTGCCAGCACGACTCCGGCCTCTGGAAACACCATATATTTT.

This clone was seen a few times. The V gene is TRBV28, the J gene TRBJ1-2; 7 nucleotides align to TRBD1. The ends lost 5 bases at V and 8 bases at J; junction bases unmatched: 8. This CDR3 region has 13 residues. Germline CDR1 MDHEN, CDR2 SYDVKM. CDR3 region: CASSSIQGRGYTF. The CDR3 DNA follows: TGTGCCAGCAGTAGCATACAGGGGAGGGGCTACACCTTC.

V is TRBV5-1 and J is TRBJ1-1; TRBD1 might be the D (6 bases). Germline assignment: CDR1 SGHRS and CDR2 YFSETQ. Trimming shortened V by 1 base and J by 3 bases, and 10 bases separated the two germline ends. This CDR3 comprises 14 residues. The CDR3 region is CASSLQGSYTEAFF. The CDR3 DNA sequence: TGCGCCAGCAGCTTGCAGGGGTCCTACACTGAAGCTTTCTTT.

Only one count was recorded for this clone. V is TRBV2 and J is TRBJ2-7; the D is unclear. Trimming left V 3 bases short and J 0 bases short, with 6 bases between. CDR1 SNHLY and CDR2 FYNNEI come from the germline V gene. CDR3 length: 13 amino acids. CDR3 residues: CASSDSPSYEQYF. The CDR3 DNA is TGTGCCAGCAGTGACAGTCCCTCCTACGAGCAGTACTTC.

V gene TRBV4-2 combines with J gene TRBJ1-1; D gene uncertain. The CDR3 runs to 14 residues. Germline CDR1 and CDR2: LGHNA and YNFKEQ. Trimming removed 0 bases at V and 2 bases at J, with 7 bases between. CDR3 protein: CASSQDLANTEAFF. As DNA, the CDR3 is TGTGCCAGCAGCCAAGATCTGGCTAACACTGAAGCTTTCTTT.

This clone was detected only a few times. This chain links TRBV5-1 with TRBJ2-7; 7 bases match TRBD2. The CDR3 covers 15 residues. CDR1 is SGHRS and CDR2 is YFSETQ in the germline V gene. The trim removed 7 bases at V and 3 bases at J, leaving 13 bases unmatched. The CDR3 DNA reads as TGCGCCAGCTCCTCGGGCGCGGGGGAGAGCTACGAGCAGTACTTC. As protein: CASSSGAGESYEQYF.

The chain combines TRBV5-4 with TRBJ1-2, with D possibly being TRBD1 (6 bases). Per the germline V gene, CDR1 is SGHNT and CDR2 is YYREEE (reference sequence). V gave up 3 bases and J gave up 5 bases, with 11 bases separating them. The CDR3 is made up of 13 amino acids. The CDR3 loop reads CASSSNREYGYTF. The CDR3 bases are TGTGCCAGCAGCTCAAACAGGGAGTATGGCTACACCTTC.

The chain uses TRBV3-1 (or the pseudogene TRBV3-2) and TRBJ1-5; 10 nucleotides align to TRBD1. The germline V gene has CDR1 LGHDT and CDR2 YNNKEL (reference sequence). V gave up 4 bases and J gave up 4 bases; unmatched junction bases: 4. The CDR3 contains 15 residues. The CDR3 DNA sequence: TGTGCCAGCAGCCCTCGGACAGGGGGTAATCAGCCCCAGCATTTT. This encodes CASSPRTGGNQPQHF.

J is TRBJ1-2 and V is TRBV5-1, with 10 bases fitting TRBD1. V was pared by 2 bases and J by 5 bases, with 6 bases of the junction left unmatched. Germline CDR1 and CDR2: SGHRS and YFSETQ. CDR3 length: 15 amino acids. DNA for the CDR3: TGCGCCAGCAGCTTCCCGGACAGGGGGGGTTATGGCTACACCTTC. This gives the protein CASSFPDRGGYGYTF.

V gene TRBV5-1 combines with J gene TRBJ2-5; D is possibly TRBD2 (6 bases). Germline lookup yields CDR1 SGHRS and CDR2 YFSETQ. CDR3 length equals 14 residues. V dropped 0 bases and J dropped 6 bases, with 12 bases sitting between them. The CDR3: CASSLEGRRQTQYF. The CDR3 bases are TGCGCCAGCAGCTTGGAGGGGAGGAGGCAGACCCAGTACTTC.

The chain combines TRBV6-5 with TRBJ2-7; possible D gene TRBD1, 6 bases. Between the trimmed V and J ends, which lost 4 bases and 3 bases, there was a span of 16 bases. Germline CDR1 MNHEY, CDR2 SVGAGI. CDR3 length equals 15 residues. The CDR3 region has the DNA TGTGCCAGCAGTTTGGTCGGACAGCAAGTCTACGAGCAGTACTTC. As protein: CASSLVGQQVYEQYF.

This rearrangement joins TRBV30 to TRBJ2-3; unclear D gene. The CDR3 runs 13 residues. Per the germline V gene, CDR1 is GTSNPN and CDR2 is SVGIG (reference sequence). Trimming shortened V by 3 bases and J by 6 bases, and 13 bases separated the two germline ends. As DNA, the CDR3 is TGTGCCTGGAGCCCGTACCCCCGGGATACGCAGTATTTT. It yields the protein CAWSPYPRDTQYF. The full variable domain, completed using reference TRBV30 and TRBJ2-3, is SQTIHQWPATLVQPVGSPLSLECTVEGTSNPNLYWYRQAAGRGLQLLFYSVGIGQISSEVPQNLSASRPQDRQFILSSKKLLLSDSGFYLCAWSPYPRDTQYFGPGTRLTVL.

This clone was observed a few times. The J gene is TRBJ1-1, the V gene TRBV10-3, with a weak D call TRBD1 (5 bases). The CDR3 totals 14 residues. In germline, CDR1 is ENHRY, CDR2 SYGVKD. Trimming shortened V by 6 bases and J by 4 bases, and 15 bases separated the two germline ends. This chain's CDR3 is CAIRGSGGATEAFF. The CDR3 DNA reads as TGTGCCATCAGAGGCTCTGGAGGGGCCACTGAAGCTTTCTTT.

The J gene is TRBJ1-1, the V gene TRBV5-6, with unresolved D. The V gene's germline CDR1 is SGHDT and CDR2 YYEEEE. The V end lost 4 bases, the J end lost 1 base, and 8 bases lay between the germline ends. The CDR3 is 13 amino acids. CDR3 sequence (DNA): TGTGCCAGCAGCCCGACAACGAACACTGAAGCTTTCTTT. This codes for CASSPTTNTEAFF.

As DNA, the CDR3 is TGTGCCAGCAGCCGAAGGCTAGCGGGAGCGACCTACAATGAGCAGTTCTTC. Translated, it gives CASSRRLAGATYNEQFF. The V gene is TRBV3-1 (or the pseudogene TRBV3-2), the J gene TRBJ2-1, with 10 nucleotides matching TRBD2. Trimming at V came to 4 bases and at J to 2 bases, leaving 8 bases not matched to a gene. CDR3 length equals 17 residues. Germline-derived CDR1 and CDR2 are LGHDT and YNNKEL (reference sequence).

The CDR3 loop reads CASTPRANSYEQYF. The CDR3 DNA reads as TGTGCCAGCACACCCCGAGCGAATTCCTACGAGCAGTACTTC. The chain carries TRBV27 and TRBJ2-7; D gene uncertain. This CDR3 is 14 amino acids long. V was cut by 7 bases and J by 1 base, with 14 bases left in between. Germline CDR1 MNHEY, CDR2 SMNVEV (reference sequence).

The V and J genes are TRBV7-9 and TRBJ2-1; the match to TRBD2 covers 7 bases. CDR1 and CDR2 from the germline V gene are SEHNR and FQNEAQ (reference sequence). Trimming cost V 5 bases and J 4 bases; bases outside gene matches: 5. The CDR3 covers 14 residues. The CDR3 loop is CASSTSATYNEQFF. CDR3 bases: TGTGCCAGCAGCACTAGCGCGACTTACAATGAGCAGTTCTTC.

The rearrangement links TRBV27 to TRBJ1-3, with D possibly being TRBD1 (5 bases). Germline V gene sequence: CDR1 MNHEY, CDR2 SMNVEV (reference sequence). V lost 2 bases to trimming and J lost 4 bases, with 15 bases between them. The CDR3 sequence is 16 residues long. CDR3 region: CASSLRGRTAGNTIYF. In DNA, the CDR3 is TGTGCCAGCAGTTTAAGGGGCCGGACGGCCGGAAACACCATATATTTT.

The chain recombines TRBV5-1 with TRBJ2-1; 7 bases align to TRBD2. J lost 12 bases, V lost 0 bases, and 6 bases had no gene match. CDR3 length equals 13 residues. Per the germline V gene, CDR1 is SGHRS and CDR2 is YFSETQ. CDR3 bases: TGCGCCAGCAGCTTGGAGTCTAGCGGCCGGCAGTTCTTC. It encodes CASSLESSGRQFF.

This chain links TRBV10-1 with TRBJ2-3; 9 bases map to TRBD1. The CDR3 runs to 13 residues. With 8 bases clipped from V and 2 bases from J, the junction kept 2 bases outside the gene matches. The germline V gene has CDR1 WNHNN and CDR2 SYGVQD (reference sequence). CDR3 nucleotides: TGCGCCAGCGGACAGGGGAACACAGATACGCAGTATTTT. Protein product: CASGQGNTDTQYF.

J is TRBJ2-7 and V is TRBV7-2, with TRBD1 identical over 9 bases. Germline V lookup: CDR1 SGHTA, CDR2 FQGNSA. The length of the CDR3 is 14 residues. Trimming cost V 5 bases and J 2 bases; bases outside gene matches: 4. In DNA form, the CDR3 reads TGTGCCAGCAGCGGGGGACAGGGAGCCTACGAGCAGTACTTC. Amino acids: CASSGGQGAYEQYF.

V usage is TRBV10-3 and J usage is TRBJ2-3; D call uncertain. CDR1 and CDR2 (germline): ENHRY, SYGVKD. V lost 2 bases and J lost 6, with 6 bases in between. CDR3 size: 12 residues. In nucleotides, the CDR3 is TGTGCCATCAGTGAGACATCGGATACGCAGTATTTT. Protein product: CAISETSDTQYF.